Below are 25 T cell receptor beta chains sequenced from a single sample in a study of regulatory T cells in long-lasting Graves disease. Time point indicated: newly diagnosed GD, antithyroid drugs for less than 3 months. PBMCs were the source of the RNA used for TCR sequencing. Combining iRepertoire HTBI primers with Arm-PCR of CDR3 regions, the authors built TCR beta libraries. TCRdb processed the multiplex PCR reads anew with MiXCR; each CDR3 protein has one entry. Among 400,000 to 500,000 distinct CDR3 sequences listed, about 15% were seen once. The same data also contributed to another study, on T cells in Graves' hyperthyroidism and ophthalmopathy.

This material consisted of peripheral blood mononuclear cells (PBMCs), taken at new diagnosis, from a patient treated with antithyroid drugs. Source of these receptors: a woman in her 30s with Graves disease.

Many counts were recorded for this clonotype. The J gene is TRBJ1-2, the V gene TRBV5-6; 12 bases line up with TRBD1. The CDR3 has 15 amino acids. The ends lost 0 bases at V and 6 bases at J; junction bases unmatched: 3. Germline V lookup: CDR1 SGHDT, CDR2 YYEEEE. CDR3 DNA: TGTGCCAGCAGCTTGGTACGGGACAGGGGGCATGGCTACACCTTC. This encodes CASSLVRDRGHGYTF.

This rearrangement joins TRBV3-1 to TRBJ1-6; TRBD1 might be the D (5 bases). The CDR3 loop spans 16 amino acids. Trimming took off 1 base at V and 9 bases at J, with 16 bases between the two ends. CDR1 is LGHDT and CDR2 is YNNKEL in the germline V gene (reference sequence). Written as DNA, the CDR3 is TGTGCCAGCAGCCAAGGATGGCAGGGAGACGGTTCACCCCTCCACTTT. Its protein is CASSQGWQGDGSPLHF.

This clonotype was detected only a few times. The J gene is TRBJ2-3, the V gene TRBV9; D is tentatively TRBD1 or TRBD2 (5 bases each). The germline gives CDR1 SGDLS, CDR2 YYNGEE. Between the trimmed V and J ends, which lost 6 bases and 1 base, there was a span of 9 bases. The CDR3 length is 13 residues. In DNA form, the CDR3 reads TGTGCCAGCAAGGGACGGGGCACAGATACGCAGTATTTT. It encodes CASKGRGTDTQYF.

This clonotype was observed a handful of times. The chain is built from TRBV6-5 and TRBJ1-4, with 7 nucleotides matching TRBD1. Trimming cost V 4 bases and J 3 bases; bases outside gene matches: 5. The germline CDR1 and CDR2 sequences are MNHEY and SVGAGI. The CDR3 runs 15 residues. This CDR3 reads CASSSTGNPNEKLFF. As DNA, the CDR3 is TGTGCCAGCAGTTCGACAGGGAACCCTAATGAAAAACTGTTTTTT.

This clonotype has a count of ten or more. This chain connects TRBV20-1 to TRBJ1-5; D not resolved. The CDR3 is made up of 15 amino acids. V gave up 6 bases and J gave up 5 bases, with 20 bases separating them. The germline gives CDR1 DFQATT, CDR2 SNEGSKA (reference sequence). The chain's CDR3 is CSAPKGTGLDQPQHF. CDR3 nucleotide sequence: TGCAGTGCACCAAAAGGTACGGGGTTGGATCAGCCCCAGCATTTT.

This clonotype appeared a few times. V usage is TRBV5-1 and J usage is TRBJ1-6, with TRBD1 as a possible D gene (6 bases). The germline CDR1 and CDR2 sequences are SGHRS and YFSETQ. Trimming stripped 7 bases from V and 8 bases from J, with 13 bases between. CDR3 length: 13 amino acids. The CDR3 sequence: CASAGDFDSPLHF. As DNA, the CDR3 is TGCGCCAGCGCAGGGGACTTTGATTCACCCCTCCACTTT.

V gene TRBV10-3 combines with J gene TRBJ1-3; D gene unclear. CDR1 ENHRY and CDR2 SYGVKD come from the germline V gene. CDR3 length: 15 residues. Deletions cut 4 bases from V and 2 bases from J, with 12 bases between. Here the CDR3 reads CAISAVGVAGNTIYF. In DNA, the CDR3 is TGTGCCATCAGTGCGGTTGGGGTTGCTGGAAACACCATATATTTT.

The chain links TRBV10-2 to TRBJ1-1; 9 positions match TRBD1. The germline V gene has CDR1 WSHSY and CDR2 SAAADI. CDR3 length: 13 amino acids. J was trimmed by 5 bases and V by 6 bases; bases with no gene match: 4. The CDR3 protein is CASRVGQGTEAFF. The CDR3 DNA reads as TGCGCCAGCAGGGTGGGACAGGGAACTGAAGCTTTCTTT.

This clonotype appeared a few times. The chain links TRBV13 to TRBJ2-5; the D call may be TRBD1 or TRBD2 (5 bases each). Between the trimmed V and J ends, which lost 0 bases and 4 bases, there was a span of 12 bases. Germline V gene lookup returns CDR1 PRHDT and CDR2 FYEKMQ (reference sequence). The length of the CDR3 is 15 residues. CDR3 sequence: CASSLGGVGGETQYF. The CDR3 nucleotides read TGTGCCAGCAGCTTAGGGGGGGTCGGAGGAGAGACCCAGTACTTC.

This clonotype was counted ten times or more. This sequence joins TRBV3-1 and TRBJ2-1, with 13 bases matching TRBD2. The CDR3 has 16 amino acids. Per the germline V gene, CDR1 is LGHDT and CDR2 is YNNKEL (reference sequence). Germline trimming cut 0 bases from V and 7 bases from J; bases unmatched to any gene: 3. The CDR3 sequence is CASSQELAGGWNEQFF. CDR3 in DNA: TGTGCCAGCAGCCAAGAACTAGCGGGAGGGTGGAATGAGCAGTTCTTC.

This chain uses TRBV20-1 with TRBJ2-7, with 11 nucleotides matching TRBD2. Germline lookup yields CDR1 DFQATT and CDR2 SNEGSKA (reference sequence). Trimming at V came to 7 bases and at J to 4 bases, leaving 12 bases not matched to a gene. CDR3 length: 15 residues. Here the CDR3 DNA reads TGCAGTGGCGGAGCGGCTACTAGCGGGAGATACGAGCAGTACTTC. Translating it yields CSGGAATSGRYEQYF.

This clonotype was counted many times. V usage is TRBV6-5 and J usage is TRBJ2-2; the match to TRBD1 covers 7 bases. This CDR3 comprises 15 residues. Germline lookup yields CDR1 MNHEY and CDR2 SVGAGI. V dropped 2 bases and J dropped 2; count of bases not matched to a gene: 2. The CDR3 DNA reads TGTGCCAGCAGTTACGACAGGGATAACACCGGGGAGCTGTTTTTT. Translating gives CASSYDRDNTGELFF.

This rearrangement joins TRBV28 to TRBJ2-1, with TRBD2 identical over 12 bases. The CDR3 contains 17 residues. Per the germline V gene, CDR1 is MDHEN and CDR2 is SYDVKM. V shed 4 bases, J shed 6 bases, and the junction held 10 bases outside the gene matches. CDR3 coding DNA: TGTGCCAGCAGTTCCCTGACTAGCGGGAGAGTAGTCAATGAGCAGTTCTTC. This gives the protein CASSSLTSGRVVNEQFF.

The chain employs TRBV2 and TRBJ1-4; 7 bases fit TRBD1. The CDR3 spans 16 residues. V gave up 5 bases and J gave up 5 bases; unmatched junction bases: 11. Germline CDR1 is SNHLY and CDR2 is FYNNEI. The CDR3 reads CASSPGGGRPNEKLFF. DNA of the CDR3: TGTGCCAGCAGTCCAGGGGGGGGACGCCCAAATGAAAAACTGTTTTTT.

This clonotype was picked up many times. Germline is not matched at one junction end, which may reflect a read error. The CDR3 reads CASSLAVNTEAFF. The CDR3 coding sequence is TGTGCCAGCAGCTTAGCCGTGAACACTGAAGCTTTCTTT. The V call is TRBV5-1, the J call TRBJ1-1; D is uncertain. This CDR3 has 13 amino acids. Germline CDR1 reads SGHRS; CDR2 reads YFSETQ. The whole variable domain, remainder taken from reference TRBV5-1 and TRBJ1-1, is KAGVTQTPRYLIKTRGQQVTLSCSPISGHRSVSWYQQTPGQGLQFLFEYFSETQRNKGNFPGRFSGRQFSNSRSEMNVSTLELGDSALYLCASSLAVNTEAFFGQGTRLTVV.

This clonotype has a handful of counts. The chain uses TRBV10-3 and TRBJ1-5, with no clear D. V was cut by 3 bases and J by 1 base, with 4 bases left in between. The CDR3 runs to 13 residues. Germline lookup yields CDR1 ENHRY and CDR2 SYGVKD. The CDR3 nucleotides read TGTGCCATCAGTGATCAGAGCAATCAGCCCCAGCATTTT. Translating it yields CAISDQSNQPQHF.

This clonotype was recorded many times. The gene calls are TRBV28 and TRBJ2-5, with D perhaps TRBD2 (7 bases). The V gene's germline CDR1 is MDHEN and CDR2 SYDVKM. The CDR3 is made up of 16 amino acids. Deletions cut 4 bases from V and 1 base from J, with 16 bases between. In DNA form, the CDR3 reads TGTGCCAGCAGTTGGGTTACGAGGGGGGGCCAAGAGACCCAGTACTTC. Translating gives CASSWVTRGGQETQYF.

A few counts support this clonotype. In DNA, the CDR3 is TGTGCCAGCAGTGAAGCTGGGACAGAGTCTACTGAAGCTTTCTTT. This sequence encodes CASSEAGTESTEAFF. The chain recombines TRBV6-1 with TRBJ1-1, with 7 bases that match TRBD1. Per germline, CDR1 MNHNS and CDR2 SASEGT. The CDR3 covers 15 residues. The ends lost 0 bases at V and 5 bases at J; junction bases unmatched: 6.

This clonotype showed up many times. The chain links TRBV2 to TRBJ2-3; 8 bases align to TRBD1. Trimming cost V 2 bases and J 4 bases; bases outside gene matches: 11. The CDR3 spans 17 residues. CDR1 and CDR2 (germline): SNHLY, FYNNEI. In DNA, the CDR3 is TGTGCCAGCAGTGAAACTCCTTTCGGGACAGGCCCAGATACGCAGTATTTT. Residues: CASSETPFGTGPDTQYF.

This clonotype has a handful of counts. The chain is built from TRBV28 and TRBJ2-6; 10 bases align to TRBD1. The germline V gene has CDR1 MDHEN and CDR2 SYDVKM. Trimming at V came to 7 bases and at J to 0 bases, leaving 3 bases not matched to a gene. The CDR3 loop spans 16 amino acids. The CDR3 DNA is TGTGCCAGCATGGGACAGGGGTTCTCTGGGGCCAACGTCCTGACTTTC. Its protein product is CASMGQGFSGANVLTF.

Ten or more counts support this clonotype. This chain joins TRBV10-3 and TRBJ2-7, with 8 bases identical to TRBD2. Losses at the gene ends were 1 base for V and 4 bases for J; bases not matched to a gene: 3. The CDR3 contains 14 residues. Germline CDR1 reads ENHRY; CDR2 reads SYGVKD. Here the CDR3 reads CAISEWREAYEQYF. The CDR3 DNA follows: TGTGCCATCAGTGAGTGGCGGGAGGCTTACGAGCAGTACTTC.

In this sample, this clonotype turned up many times. Sequence at one end of the junction differs from germline and may be a read error. This chain connects TRBV11-2 to TRBJ2-5, with TRBD1 identical over 11 bases. Germline V gene data show CDR1 as SGHAT and CDR2 as FQNNGV. CDR3 length equals 20 residues. CDR3 nucleotide sequence: TGTGCCAACAGCTACTTGGGACAGGGGGAGGTTGCCAGGAGGGGGGAGACCCAGTACTTC. This codes for CANSYLGQGEVARRGETQYF.

The table lists this clonotype with many counts. The chain links TRBV20-1 to TRBJ1-1, with D maybe TRBD1 (5 bases). The CDR3 is 14 residues long. V was cut by 2 bases and J by 5 bases, with 15 bases left in between. Germline CDR1 reads DFQATT; CDR2 reads SNEGSKA (reference sequence). The CDR3 sequence: CSARLRGRRTEAFF. The CDR3 nucleotides read TGCAGTGCTAGACTAAGGGGACGGAGGACTGAAGCTTTCTTT.

This clonotype was seen repeatedly, ten times or more. The V gene is TRBV3-1, the J gene TRBJ1-2; 9 positions agree with TRBD1. In germline, CDR1 is LGHDT, CDR2 YNNKEL (reference sequence). With 0 bases clipped from V and 5 bases from J, the junction kept 4 bases outside the gene matches. The CDR3 runs to 15 residues. CDR3 in amino acids: CASSQEGTGKYGYTF. CDR3 bases: TGTGCCAGCAGCCAAGAGGGGACAGGGAAGTATGGCTACACCTTC.

This clonotype was counted a few times. V and J are TRBV7-9 and TRBJ1-5, with a tentative D call TRBD1 (5 bases). Germline V gene lookup returns CDR1 SEHNR and CDR2 FQNEAQ (reference sequence). The CDR3 is 14 amino acids. V lost 3 bases, J lost 3 bases, and 9 bases lay in between. The CDR3 is CASSFDSVNQPQHF. CDR3 DNA: TGTGCCAGCAGCTTTGACAGTGTCAATCAGCCCCAGCATTTT.